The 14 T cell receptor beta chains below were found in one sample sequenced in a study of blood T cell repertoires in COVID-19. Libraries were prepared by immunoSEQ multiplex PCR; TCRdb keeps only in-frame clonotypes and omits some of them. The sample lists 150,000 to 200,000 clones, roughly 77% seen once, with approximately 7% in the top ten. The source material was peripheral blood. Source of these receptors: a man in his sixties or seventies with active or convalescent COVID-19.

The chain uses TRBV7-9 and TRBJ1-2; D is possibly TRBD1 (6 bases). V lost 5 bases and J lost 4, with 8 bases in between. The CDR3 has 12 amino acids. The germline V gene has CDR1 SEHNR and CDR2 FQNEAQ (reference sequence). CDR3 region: CASSRDTYGYTF. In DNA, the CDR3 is TGTGCCAGCAGCCGGGACACCTATGGCTACACCTTC. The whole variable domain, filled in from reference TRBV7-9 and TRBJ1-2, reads DTGVSQNPRHKITKRGQNVTFRCDPISEHNRLYWYRQTLGQGPEFLTYFQNEAQLEKSRLLSDRFSAERPKGSFSTLEIQRTEQGDSAMYLCASSRDTYGYTFGSGTRLTVV.

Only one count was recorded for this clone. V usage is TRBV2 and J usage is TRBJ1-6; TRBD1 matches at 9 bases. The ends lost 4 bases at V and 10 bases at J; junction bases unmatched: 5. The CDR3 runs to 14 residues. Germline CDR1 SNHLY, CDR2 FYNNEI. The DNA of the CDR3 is TGTGCCAGCAGTGCTGGACAGGGGAGCTCACCCCTCCACTTT. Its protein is CASSAGQGSSPLHF.

In DNA, the CDR3 is TGTGCCAGCAGCGTAACGGGACATCAGAACACTGAAGCTTTCTTT. Translating it yields CASSVTGHQNTEAFF. The chain carries TRBV9 and TRBJ1-1; tentative D call: TRBD1 (6 bases). The germline CDR1 and CDR2 sequences are SGDLS and YYNGEE. CDR3 size: 15 residues. The V and J ends lost 1 base and 1 base respectively, with 11 bases between them.

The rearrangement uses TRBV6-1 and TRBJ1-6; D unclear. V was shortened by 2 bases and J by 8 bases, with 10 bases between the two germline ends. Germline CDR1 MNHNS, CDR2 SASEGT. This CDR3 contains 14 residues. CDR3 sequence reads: CASSESREDSPLHF. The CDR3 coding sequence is TGTGCCAGCAGTGAATCGCGGGAGGATTCACCCCTCCACTTT.

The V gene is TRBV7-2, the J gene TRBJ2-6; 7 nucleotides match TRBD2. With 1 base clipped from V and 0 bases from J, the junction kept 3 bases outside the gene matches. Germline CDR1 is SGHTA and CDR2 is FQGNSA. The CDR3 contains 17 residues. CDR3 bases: TGTGCCAGCAGCTTAGAGGGACTAAACTCTGGGGCCAACGTCCTGACTTTC. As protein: CASSLEGLNSGANVLTF.

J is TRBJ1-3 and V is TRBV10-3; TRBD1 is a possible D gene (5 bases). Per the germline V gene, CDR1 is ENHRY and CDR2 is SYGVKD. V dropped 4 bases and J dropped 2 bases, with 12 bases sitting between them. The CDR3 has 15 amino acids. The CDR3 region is CAISGGPGTGNTIYF. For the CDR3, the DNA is TGTGCCATCAGTGGAGGCCCAGGGACTGGAAACACCATATATTTT.

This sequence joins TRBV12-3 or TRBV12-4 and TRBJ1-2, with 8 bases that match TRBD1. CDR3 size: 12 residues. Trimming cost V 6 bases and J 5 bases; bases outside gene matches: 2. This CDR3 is CASRTGEYGYTF. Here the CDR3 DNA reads TGTGCCAGCAGGACAGGGGAATATGGCTACACCTTC.

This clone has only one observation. The CDR3 coding sequence is TGTGCCACCCGCCGGACTAGCGGGGGGCGGAACACCGGGGAGCTGTTTTTT. Translated, it gives CATRRTSGGRNTGELFF. The chain joins TRBV30 to TRBJ2-2; 14 bases match TRBD2. CDR1 is GTSNPN, CDR2 SVGIG, per germline (reference sequence). Trimming cost V 8 bases and J 1 base; bases outside gene matches: 9. CDR3 length: 17 amino acids.

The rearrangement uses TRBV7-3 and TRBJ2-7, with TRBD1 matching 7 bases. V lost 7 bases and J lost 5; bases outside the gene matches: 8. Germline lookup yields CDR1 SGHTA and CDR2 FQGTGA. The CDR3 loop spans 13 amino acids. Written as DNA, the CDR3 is TGTGCCAGCATATATCCAGGGGGTCACGAGCAGTACTTC. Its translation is CASIYPGGHEQYF.

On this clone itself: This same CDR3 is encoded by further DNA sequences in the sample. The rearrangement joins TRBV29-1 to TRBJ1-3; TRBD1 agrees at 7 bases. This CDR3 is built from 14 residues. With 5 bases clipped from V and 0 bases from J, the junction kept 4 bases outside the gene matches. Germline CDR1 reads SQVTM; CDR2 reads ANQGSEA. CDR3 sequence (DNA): TGCAGCGTTCGGGACAGCCTCTCTGGAAACACCATATATTTT. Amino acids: CSVRDSLSGNTIYF. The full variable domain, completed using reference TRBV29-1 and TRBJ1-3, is SAVISQKPSRDICQRGTSLTIQCQVDSQVTMMFWYRQQPGQSLTLIATANQGSEATYESGFVIDKFPISRPNLTFSTLTVSNMSPEDSSIYLCSVRDSLSGNTIYFGEGSWLTVV.

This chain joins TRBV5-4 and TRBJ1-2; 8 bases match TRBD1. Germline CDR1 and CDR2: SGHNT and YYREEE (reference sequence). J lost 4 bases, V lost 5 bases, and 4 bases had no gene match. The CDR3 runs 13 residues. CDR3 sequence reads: CASRSGGGYGYTF. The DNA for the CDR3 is TGTGCCAGCAGGTCAGGGGGCGGCTATGGCTACACCTTC.

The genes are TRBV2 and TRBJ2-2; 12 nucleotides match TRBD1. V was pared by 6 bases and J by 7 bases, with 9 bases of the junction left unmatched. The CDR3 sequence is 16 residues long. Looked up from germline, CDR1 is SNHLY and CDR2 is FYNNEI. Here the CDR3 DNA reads TGTGCCAGCAGCGGAGGGACAGGGGGCGGAAACGGGGAGCTGTTTTTT. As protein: CASSGGTGGGNGELFF. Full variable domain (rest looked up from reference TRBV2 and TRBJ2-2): EPEVTQTPSHQVTQMGQEVILRCVPISNHLYFYWYRQILGQKVEFLVSFYNNEISEKSEIFDDQFSVERPDGSNFTLKIRSTKLEDSAMYFCASSGGTGGGNGELFFGEGSRLTVL.

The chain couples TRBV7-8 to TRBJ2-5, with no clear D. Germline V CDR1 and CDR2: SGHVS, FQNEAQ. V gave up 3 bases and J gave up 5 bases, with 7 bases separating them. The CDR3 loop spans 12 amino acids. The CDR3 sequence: CASSFLVETQYF. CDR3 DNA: TGTGCCAGCAGCTTTCTAGTCGAGACCCAGTACTTC.

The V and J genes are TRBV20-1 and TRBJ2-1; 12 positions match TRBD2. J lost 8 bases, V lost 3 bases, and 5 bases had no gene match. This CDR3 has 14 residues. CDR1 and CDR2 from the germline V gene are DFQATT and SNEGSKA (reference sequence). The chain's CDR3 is CSASPSGRVDEQFF. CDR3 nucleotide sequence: TGCAGTGCTAGTCCTAGCGGGAGGGTCGATGAGCAGTTCTTC.